A single sample is the source of the 10 T cell receptor beta chains below, sequenced in a study of blood T cell repertoires in COVID-19. Clones were read by immunoSEQ multiplex PCR, and TCRdb kept only the in-frame ones, dropping some. The data hold about 80,000 clones, with about 88% observed a single time. The sample taken for sequencing was peripheral blood. The receptors derive from a man in his 70s with active or convalescent COVID-19.

This clone was seen only a few times. The rearrangement uses TRBV2 and TRBJ1-1, with 8 bases fitting TRBD1. This CDR3 has 14 amino acids. The junction had 4 bases not matched to a gene; V was cut back by 6 bases and J by 1 base. The germline V gene encodes CDR1 SNHLY and CDR2 FYNNEI. The CDR3 loop reads CASRTGGRNTEAFF. CDR3 in DNA: TGTGCCAGCAGAACAGGGGGGAGGAACACTGAAGCTTTCTTT.

The J gene is TRBJ1-2, the V gene TRBV3-1 (or the pseudogene TRBV3-2); no reliable D call. Trimming took off 0 bases at V and 8 bases at J, with 13 bases between the two ends. The CDR3 has 14 amino acids. Germline lookup yields CDR1 LGHDT and CDR2 YNNKEL (reference sequence). CDR3 in amino acids: CASSQDIGSGGYTF. CDR3 coding DNA: TGTGCCAGCAGCCAAGATATCGGATCAGGAGGCTACACCTTC.

The V call is TRBV7-9, the J call TRBJ1-3, with D hard to call. CDR3 length equals 16 residues. The germline V gene encodes CDR1 SEHNR and CDR2 FQNEAQ (reference sequence). V lost 8 bases to trimming and J lost 2 bases, with 19 bases between them. The CDR3 loop is CASSRLLRDPGNTIYF. The CDR3 DNA reads as TGTGCCAGCTCGAGGCTTTTGAGGGATCCTGGAAACACCATATATTTT.

The chain joins TRBV28 to TRBJ1-2; 9 nucleotides align to TRBD1. Unmatched junction bases numbered 0, after V lost 5 bases and J lost 2 bases. CDR1 MDHEN and CDR2 SYDVKM come from the germline V gene. The CDR3 contains 13 residues. The CDR3 DNA is TGTGCCAGCAGTACAGGGGGCAACTATGGCTACACCTTC. The encoded protein is CASSTGGNYGYTF.

The chain links TRBV28 to TRBJ2-7, with D perhaps matching TRBD1 (5 bases). V gave up 4 bases and J gave up 3 bases, with 13 bases separating them. CDR3 length equals 14 residues. Germline values: CDR1 MDHEN, CDR2 SYDVKM. The CDR3: CASSSVGQDYEQYF. The CDR3 DNA reads TGTGCCAGCAGTTCCGTGGGGCAGGACTACGAGCAGTACTTC.

The rearrangement joins TRBV19 to TRBJ1-4; 9 nucleotides line up with TRBD1. V shed 9 bases and J 5 bases; nucleotides not matched to a gene: 4. The germline CDR1 and CDR2 sequences are LNHDA and SQIVND (reference sequence). The CDR3 contains 13 residues. The CDR3 spells CARPDRGNEKLFF. The CDR3 nucleotides read TGTGCCAGGCCTGACAGGGGGAATGAAAAACTGTTTTTT.

This chain links TRBV5-4 with TRBJ1-5; D unresolved. Trimming shortened V by 3 bases and J by 8 bases, and 9 bases separated the two germline ends. This CDR3 has 12 amino acids. CDR1 and CDR2 from the germline V gene are SGHNT and YYREEE (reference sequence). CDR3 nucleotide sequence: TGTGCCAGCAGCTCGGACGGGGAGCCCCAGCATTTT. As protein: CASSSDGEPQHF.

In this sample, this clone turned up a few times. V gene TRBV6-5 combines with J gene TRBJ1-2; a possible D gene is TRBD1 (6 bases). CDR3 length equals 15 residues. The germline V and J ends were trimmed by 0 bases and 9 bases, with 17 bases remaining between them. Germline-derived CDR1 and CDR2 are MNHEY and SVGAGI. The CDR3 reads CASSYSGTNKGRYTF. CDR3 DNA: TGTGCCAGCAGTTACTCAGGGACAAACAAGGGCCGCTACACCTTC.

CDR3 DNA: TGCAGCGTTGTGGGAGGGACAGGAGTCTACGAGCAGTACTTC. Translation gives CSVVGGTGVYEQYF. This chain uses TRBV29-1 with TRBJ2-7, with D maybe TRBD1 (8 bases). This CDR3 spans 14 amino acids. Germline CDR1 and CDR2: SQVTM and ANQGSEA. V gave up 4 bases and J gave up 3 bases, with 16 bases separating them.

CDR3 nucleotides: TGTGCCAGCAGCCCAGGACATTCGTCTGGGGCCAACGTCCTGACTTTC. This gives the protein CASSPGHSSGANVLTF. The chain links TRBV7-2 to TRBJ2-6, with D maybe TRBD1 (5 bases). CDR1 and CDR2 from the germline V gene are SGHTA and FQGNSA. This CDR3 region has 16 residues. Trimming took 5 bases from V and 1 from J, leaving 12 bases between them.